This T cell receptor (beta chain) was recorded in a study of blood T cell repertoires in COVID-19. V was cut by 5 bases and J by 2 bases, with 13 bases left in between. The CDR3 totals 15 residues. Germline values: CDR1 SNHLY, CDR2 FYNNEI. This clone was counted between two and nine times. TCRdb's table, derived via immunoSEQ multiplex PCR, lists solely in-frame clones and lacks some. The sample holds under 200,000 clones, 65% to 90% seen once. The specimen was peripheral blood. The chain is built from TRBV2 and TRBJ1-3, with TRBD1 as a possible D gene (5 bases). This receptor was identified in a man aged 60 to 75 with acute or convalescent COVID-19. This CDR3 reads CASSFTGSTGNTIYF. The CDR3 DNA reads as TGTGCCAGCAGTTTTACAGGATCCACTGGAAACACCATATATTTT.